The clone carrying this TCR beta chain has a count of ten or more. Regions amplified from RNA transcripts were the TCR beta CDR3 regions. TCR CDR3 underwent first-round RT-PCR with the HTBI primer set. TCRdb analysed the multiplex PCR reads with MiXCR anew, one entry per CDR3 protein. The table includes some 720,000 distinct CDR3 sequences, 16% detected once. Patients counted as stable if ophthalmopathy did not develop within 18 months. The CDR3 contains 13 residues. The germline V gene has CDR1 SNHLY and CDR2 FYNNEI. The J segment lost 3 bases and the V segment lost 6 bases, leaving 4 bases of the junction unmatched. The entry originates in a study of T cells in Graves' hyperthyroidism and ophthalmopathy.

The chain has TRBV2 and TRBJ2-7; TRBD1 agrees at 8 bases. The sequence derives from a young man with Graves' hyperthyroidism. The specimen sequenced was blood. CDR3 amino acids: CASRADRGYEQYF. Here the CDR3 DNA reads TGTGCCAGCAGGGCAGACAGGGGCTACGAGCAGTACTTC.